One sample yielded the 28 T cell receptor beta chains listed below, sequenced in a study of blood T cell repertoires in COVID-19. Profiled with immunoSEQ multiplex PCR; TCRdb holds only in-frame clones, not every one. This table holds 60,000 to 75,000 clones, approximately 85% found once. The sequenced material came from peripheral blood. The receptors were sampled from a human donor in a cohort sampled during active COVID-19.

The table lists this clone with a few counts. This chain connects TRBV7-6 to TRBJ1-3; 8 bases agree with TRBD1. V was pared by 2 bases and J by 0 bases, with 3 bases of the junction left unmatched. CDR3 length: 16 amino acids. Germline CDR1 and CDR2: SGHVS and FNYEAQ. The CDR3 DNA reads as TGTGCCAGCAGCTTAAGGACAGGGAGCTCTGGAAACACCATATATTTT. This sequence encodes CASSLRTGSSGNTIYF.

The rearrangement uses TRBV6-2 or TRBV6-3 and TRBJ2-3; D perhaps matches TRBD2 (6 bases). V was clipped by 0 bases and J by 6 bases, with 16 bases between them. Germline V lookup: CDR1 MNHEY, CDR2 SVGEGT. CDR3 length equals 16 residues. Here the CDR3 reads CASSYSSYRAGDTQYF. The CDR3, as DNA: TGTGCCAGCAGTTACTCATCTTACCGGGCGGGGGATACGCAGTATTTT.

This clone was picked up one time. The chain couples TRBV14 to TRBJ2-7, with D possibly being TRBD1 (6 bases). The germline V and J ends were trimmed by 2 bases and 3 bases, with 11 bases remaining between them. The CDR3 spans 14 residues. The germline CDR1 and CDR2 sequences are SGHDN and FVKESK. The CDR3 DNA follows: TGTGCCAGCAGCCAATGGGACACTTACTACGAGCAGTACTTC. Its protein product is CASSQWDTYYEQYF.

The chain couples TRBV6-4 to TRBJ2-3, with unresolved D. V dropped 8 bases and J dropped 0 bases, with 9 bases sitting between them. The CDR3 is 13 amino acids. Germline CDR1 reads MRHNA; CDR2 reads SNTAGT. The CDR3 region is CASSKTSTDTQYF. In nucleotides, the CDR3 is TGTGCCAGCTCGAAAACTAGCACAGATACGCAGTATTTT.

V is TRBV5-1 and J is TRBJ2-5, with D uncertain. Germline CDR1 is SGHRS and CDR2 is YFSETQ. The CDR3 totals 13 residues. With 0 bases removed from V and 7 bases from J, the gap between germline ends came to 10 bases. CDR3 amino acids: CASSLEQFGTQYF. CDR3 coding DNA: TGCGCCAGCAGCTTGGAACAGTTTGGGACCCAGTACTTC.

The rearrangement joins TRBV6-4 to TRBJ2-2; possibly TRBD2 for D (6 bases). The CDR3 spans 14 residues. Looked up from germline, CDR1 is MRHNA and CDR2 is SNTAGT. Between the trimmed V and J ends, which lost 6 bases and 4 bases, there was a span of 12 bases. CDR3 in DNA: TGTGCCAGCAGACTCGCGGGAAGCACCGGGGAGCTGTTTTTT. Protein: CASRLAGSTGELFF.

CDR3 loop: CASSSRGNNEQFF. The CDR3 bases are TGTGCCAGCAGTTCCAGGGGAAACAATGAGCAGTTCTTC. The chain has TRBV6-7 and TRBJ2-1, with a weak D call TRBD1 (6 bases). TRBV6-7 is sorted into the ORF group, with uncertain function. CDR3 length: 13 amino acids. V lost 4 bases to trimming and J lost 5 bases, with 9 bases between them.

V is TRBV27 and J is TRBJ2-5, with TRBD2 matching 7 bases. The CDR3 extends over 14 amino acids. V was pared by 1 base and J by 5 bases, with 4 bases of the junction left unmatched. The germline V gene has CDR1 MNHEY and CDR2 SMNVEV (reference sequence). The CDR3 DNA reads as TGTGCCAGCAGTTTATGGGCGGGGGACGAGACCCAGTACTTC. Encoded protein: CASSLWAGDETQYF.

This clone was counted once. The chain recombines TRBV7-9 with TRBJ2-3, with TRBD2 matching over 9 bases. Per the germline V gene, CDR1 is SEHNR and CDR2 is FQNEAQ (reference sequence). The CDR3 totals 16 residues. The trim removed 5 bases at V and 1 base at J, leaving 7 bases unmatched. The CDR3 reads CASSRRGGGGTDTQYF. The CDR3 DNA sequence: TGTGCCAGCAGCAGACGTGGCGGGGGGGGCACAGATACGCAGTATTTT.

The J gene is TRBJ1-2, the V gene TRBV11-2, with D maybe TRBD1 (5 bases). Trimming left V 5 bases short and J 4 bases short, with 17 bases between. Germline lookup yields CDR1 SGHAT and CDR2 FQNNGV. The CDR3 consists of 15 residues. DNA for the CDR3: TGTGCCAGCAGCCCGAACTTTCAGGGCACCTATGGCTACACCTTC. This gives the protein CASSPNFQGTYGYTF. Full variable domain (outside the CDR3, taken from reference TRBV11-2 and TRBJ1-2): EAGVAQSPRYKIIEKRQSVAFWCNPISGHATLYWYQQILGQGPKLLIQFQNNGVVDDSQLPKDRFSAERLKGVDSTLKIQPAKLEDSAVYLCASSPNFQGTYGYTFGSGTRLTVV.

This clone was observed a single time. CDR3 in DNA: TGCGCCAGCAGCCAAGTTCTTGCGGGCAGCACAGATACGCAGTATTTT. It encodes CASSQVLAGSTDTQYF. The chain combines TRBV4-1 with TRBJ2-3; D might be TRBD2 (5 bases). Trimming removed 1 base at V and 0 bases at J, with 11 bases between. The CDR3 is 16 residues long. CDR1 MGHRA and CDR2 YSYEKL come from the germline V gene.

The genes are TRBV9 and TRBJ2-7; 7 nucleotides agree with TRBD1. Looked up from germline, CDR1 is SGDLS and CDR2 is YYNGEE. The CDR3 has 14 amino acids. After removal of 1 base from V and 6 bases from J, the junction contained 7 bases not matched to a gene. The CDR3 loop is CASSVRGTGAEQYF. The CDR3 region has the DNA TGTGCCAGCAGCGTAAGGGGAACAGGGGCCGAGCAGTACTTC.

The V gene is TRBV27, the J gene TRBJ2-3; 11 positions agree with TRBD2. Germline V gives CDR1 MNHEY, CDR2 SMNVEV (reference sequence). This CDR3 has 16 residues. V shed 5 bases, J shed 4 bases, and the junction held 8 bases outside the gene matches. The CDR3 spells CASSPLAGVPPDTQYF. The CDR3 DNA follows: TGTGCCAGCAGTCCACTAGCGGGGGTACCCCCAGATACGCAGTATTTT.

The CDR3 loop reads CASSSASGERGRGEQFF. In DNA form, the CDR3 reads TGTGCCAGCAGTTCTGCCTCTGGGGAGCGGGGTCGGGGTGAGCAGTTCTTC. This chain uses TRBV28 with TRBJ2-1, with 7 bases fitting TRBD2. The CDR3 covers 17 residues. Germline V CDR1 and CDR2: MDHEN, SYDVKM. After removal of 4 bases from V and 9 bases from J, the junction contained 18 bases not matched to a gene.

The rearrangement joins TRBV24-1 to TRBJ2-3; D remains ambiguous. This CDR3 is built from 13 residues. V was shortened by 6 bases and J by 2 bases, with 8 bases between the two germline ends. Germline V gene lookup returns CDR1 KGHDR and CDR2 SFDVKD. The CDR3 spells CATSPVFTDTQYF. CDR3 bases: TGTGCCACCAGTCCGGTTTTCACAGATACGCAGTATTTT.

The V gene is TRBV7-9, the J gene TRBJ1-4; 9 bases are shared with TRBD1. Trimming at V came to 5 bases and at J to 8 bases, leaving 9 bases not matched to a gene. The CDR3 spans 15 residues. CDR1 and CDR2 from the germline V gene are SEHNR and FQNEAQ (reference sequence). CDR3 nucleotides: TGTGCCAGCAGCCAAAGGACAGGGGCATCGGAAAAACTGTTTTTT. Translating gives CASSQRTGASEKLFF.

The chain carries TRBV19 and TRBJ1-2, with 7 bases fitting TRBD1. The CDR3 loop spans 13 amino acids. Per the germline V gene, CDR1 is LNHDA and CDR2 is SQIVND (reference sequence). After removal of 6 bases from V and 4 bases from J, the junction contained 5 bases not matched to a gene. This chain's CDR3 is CASRQTGAYGYTF. The DNA for the CDR3 is TGTGCCAGTAGGCAAACAGGGGCCTATGGCTACACCTTC.

The rearrangement links TRBV13 to TRBJ1-1, with 9 nucleotides matching TRBD1. There are 15 residues in the CDR3. After removal of 4 bases from V and 4 bases from J, the junction contained 7 bases not matched to a gene. Germline V gene data show CDR1 as PRHDT and CDR2 as FYEKMQ (reference sequence). The CDR3: CASSYETGGTTEAFF. CDR3 nucleotide sequence: TGTGCCAGCAGCTACGAGACAGGGGGGACCACTGAAGCTTTCTTT.

For the CDR3, the DNA is TGTGCCAGCAGTTACGGGACAGGGGACCCCTACGAGCAGTACTTC. Translated, it gives CASSYGTGDPYEQYF. The chain employs TRBV6-2 or TRBV6-3 and TRBJ2-7; 10 bases map to TRBD1. This CDR3 has 15 residues. J lost 2 bases, V lost 2 bases, and 3 bases had no gene match. Germline V CDR1 and CDR2: MNHEY, SVGEGT.

This rearrangement joins TRBV19 to TRBJ1-1; D not certain. The length of the CDR3 is 14 residues. The ends were cut back, 4 bases at V and 6 bases at J, with 15 bases in the middle. Per germline, CDR1 LNHDA and CDR2 SQIVND (reference sequence). CDR3 sequence: CASSTLGGKAEAFF. The CDR3 nucleotides are TGTGCCAGTAGTACCCTCGGAGGGAAGGCTGAAGCTTTCTTT. Full variable domain (missing parts from reference TRBV19 and TRBJ1-1): DGGITQSPKYLFRKEGQNVTLSCEQNLNHDAMYWYRQDPGQGLRLIYYSQIVNDFQKGDIAEGYSVSREKKESFPLTVTSAQKNPTAFYLCASSTLGGKAEAFFGQGTRLTVV.

This chain uses TRBV5-1 with TRBJ2-1; no clear D. The CDR3 totals 15 residues. CDR1 is SGHRS and CDR2 is YFSETQ in the germline V gene. V was trimmed by 0 bases and J by 7 bases, leaving 14 bases between them. The DNA of the CDR3 is TGCGCCAGCAGCTTGGCTACGACTCGGAGTAATGAGCAGTTCTTC. This gives the protein CASSLATTRSNEQFF.

This chain joins TRBV6-2 or TRBV6-3 and TRBJ1-6; D ambiguous. V dropped 0 bases and J dropped 10 bases, with 7 bases sitting between them. The germline V gene encodes CDR1 MNHEY and CDR2 SVGEGT. The CDR3 sequence is 13 residues long. The CDR3 region has the DNA TGTGCCAGCAGTTACTCCTCAGGATCACCCCTCCACTTT. It codes for CASSYSSGSPLHF.

The V and J genes are TRBV7-2 and TRBJ1-3; D remains unclear. The length of the CDR3 is 15 residues. Trimming cost V 2 bases and J 0 bases, with 8 bases left between them. Germline CDR1 is SGHTA and CDR2 is FQGNSA. This CDR3 is CASSLQIFSGNTIYF. CDR3 sequence (DNA): TGTGCCAGCAGCTTACAGATTTTCTCTGGAAACACCATATATTTT. The full variable domain, in which reference TRBV7-2 and TRBJ1-3 provide the parts outside the CDR3, is GAGVSQSPSNKVTEKGKDVELRCDPISGHTALYWYRQSLGQGLEFLIYFQGNSAPDKSGLPSDRFSAERTGGSVSTLTIQRTQQEDSAVYLCASSLQIFSGNTIYFGEGSWLTVV.

V is TRBV24-1 and J is TRBJ2-3; tentative D call: TRBD1 (5 bases). The CDR3 is 15 amino acids. Germline CDR1 KGHDR, CDR2 SFDVKD. V shed 3 bases and J shed 4 bases, with 13 bases lying between them. The CDR3 DNA sequence: TGTGCCACCAGTGATCCTGGACATTTCCCAGATACGCAGTATTTT. This translates into CATSDPGHFPDTQYF.

This clone was recorded a few times. V gene TRBV11-2 combines with J gene TRBJ1-2, with 7 bases lining up with TRBD1. The CDR3 extends over 13 amino acids. The V segment lost 1 base and the J segment 7 bases; nucleotides outside the gene matches: 3. CDR1 is SGHAT, CDR2 FQNNGV, per germline. The CDR3 protein is CASSLVGTVGYTF. CDR3 bases: TGTGCCAGCAGCTTAGTGGGGACAGTTGGCTACACCTTC.

The chain combines TRBV7-2 with TRBJ1-5; maybe TRBD1 (5 bases). The CDR3 has 14 amino acids. From germline, CDR1 is SGHTA and CDR2 FQGNSA. V was trimmed by 3 bases and J by 0 bases, leaving 6 bases between them. CDR3 bases: TGTGCCAGCAGCTTCAGGGATAGCAATCAGCCCCAGCATTTT. Translation: CASSFRDSNQPQHF.

The chain recombines TRBV6-5 with TRBJ1-4; TRBD1 is a possible D gene (6 bases). This CDR3 is 14 amino acids long. Germline V gene data show CDR1 as MNHEY and CDR2 as SVGAGI. Trimming took 6 bases from V and 6 from J, leaving 14 bases between them. The CDR3 nucleotides read TGTGCCAGCAGGCATCAGGGGTGGGATGAAAAACTGTTTTTT. Protein sequence: CASRHQGWDEKLFF.

As for this clone: At one of its ends the junction is not consistent with the germline gene, which may arise from a read error. The rearrangement links TRBV28 to TRBJ1-1, with 7 bases fitting TRBD1. Germline V gene data show CDR1 as MDHEN and CDR2 as SYDVKM. The CDR3 is made up of 11 amino acids. Written as DNA, the CDR3 is TGTGCCAGCAGTCAAGACCCGGGACAGAGCTTT. Its translation: CASSQDPGQSF.